This is a list of T cell receptor beta chains from one sample in a study of blood T cell repertoires in COVID-19. Assay: immunoSEQ multiplex PCR; the TCRdb copy retains only in-frame clones and omits some. The data contain roughly 140,000 clones, about 87% of them singletons. The sequenced sample consisted of PBMCs or T cells enriched from blood (not recorded which). These receptors originate from a man aged 60 to 75 who had recovered from COVID-19. CDR3s include the opening cysteine and the closing phenylalanine or tryptophan. Part of the rows lack a size; the others show once, few, many or a class for expanded clones.

TRBJ2-3,-,TRBV10-1,CASGPETNTDTQYF
TRBJ1-2,-,TRBV14,CASSQIGLGQGYTF
TRBJ2-1,-,TRBV5-1,CASSPGTSINNEQFF
TRBJ2-7,-,TRBV12-3/TRBV12-4,CASRQGTVNEQYF
TRBJ1-5,-,TRBV5-8,CASSLAADNQPQHF
TRBJ2-7,-,TRBV6-1,CASSEWQGKGEQYF
TRBJ1-2,-,TRBV7-8,CASSPWTGDYGYTF
TRBJ1-6,-,TRBV5-1,CASSLGQGGSPLHF
TRBJ1-6,once,TRBV13,CASLTRVLGSPLHF
TRBJ1-5,-,TRBV5-5,CASSLDVAGPQHF
TRBJ2-1,-,TRBV27,CASSSRDLEGNEQFF
TRBJ1-2,-,TRBV2,CASSEDSAGGYTF
TRBJ1-2,once,TRBV7-2,CASSLSRYGYTF
TRBJ2-3,-,TRBV5-1,CASSLERAPDTQYF
TRBJ2-5,-,TRBV27,CASGKQVETQYF
TRBJ1-3,-,TRBV27,CASRSGTGRENTIYF
TRBJ1-5,-,TRBV27,CASSLQGGKPQHF
TRBJ1-3,once,TRBV10-1,CASSDYQGGGGNTIYF
TRBJ2-7,-,TRBV10-3,CAISELDTLGEQYF
TRBJ2-1,-,TRBV19,CASSVAAGEWSNEQFF
TRBJ1-1,few,TRBV28,CASTGSGTGQNTEAFF
TRBJ1-6,-,TRBV19,CASKSGRSSYNSPLHF
TRBJ2-1,-,TRBV28,CASSSIAGGYNEQFF
TRBJ1-3,few,TRBV28,CASSSEVGSGNTIYF
TRBJ1-2,once,TRBV18,CASSPLSGEGYTF
TRBJ2-5,-,TRBV15,CATSKPGLGYQETQYF
TRBJ2-7,-,TRBV6-5,CATAGGGKYYEQYF
TRBJ2-7,-,TRBV7-6,CASSLVTSGSASYEQYF
TRBJ2-7,-,TRBV29-1,CSVTLRLAGYEQYF
TRBJ1-5,-,TRBV6-5,CASRGQGDQPQHF
TRBJ1-5,-,TRBV6-2/TRBV6-3,CASSNNRGFQPQHF
TRBJ1-2,-,TRBV27,CASSRQNTNYGYTF
TRBJ1-1,-,TRBV29-1,CSVGRGRNTEAFF
TRBJ2-5,-,TRBV11-2,CASSLAGEYRETQYF
TRBJ2-5,few,TRBV19,CASSMEHREEETQYF
TRBJ2-1,-,TRBV5-1,CASTSSGTSGHEQFF
TRBJ1-6,-,TRBV6-4,CASSDYSKGSPLHF
TRBJ2-3,-,TRBV30,CAWTVADTQYF
TRBJ2-3,-,TRBV5-4,CASSSTSGGADTQYF